The 32 T cell receptor beta chains below were found in one sample sequenced in a study of beta chain features in type 1 diabetes. Regarding the study as a whole: Type 1 diabetes patients had moderately but significantly shorter TCRB CDR3s in all four CD4+ subsets.

cDNA synthesis used the whole RNA isolate, giving expressed TCRB sequences. Sequencing was performed with immunoSEQ multiplex PCR; in TCRdb, only in-frame clones are kept and a portion is missing. Among hundreds of thousands of clones listed, around 15% were seen once. The antigens these receptors bind are not known. Source material: naive CD4+ T cells from blood. These receptors were obtained from a man aged 18-30 years with type 1 diabetes.

J is TRBJ2-5 and V is TRBV6-6; 10 bases align to TRBD1. Trimming removed 4 bases from V and 4 bases from J; junction bases left unmatched: 6. Germline V gene sequence: CDR1 MNHNY, CDR2 SVGAGI (reference sequence). CDR3 length equals 15 residues. In nucleotides, the CDR3 is TGTGCCAGCAGTTCGGGACAGGGGATAGGAGAGACCCAGTACTTC. Protein sequence: CASSSGQGIGETQYF.

This clone came up a few times. The chain has TRBV19 and TRBJ1-5; D not certain. V was cut by 4 bases and J by 7 bases, with 11 bases left in between. CDR3 size: 13 residues. From germline, CDR1 is LNHDA and CDR2 SQIVND (reference sequence). The CDR3, as DNA: TGTGCCAGTAGTAGTGTTGAGGACCAGCCCCAGCATTTT. It yields the protein CASSSVEDQPQHF.

This clone came up a few times. V is TRBV29-1 and J is TRBJ1-2; no clear D gene. This CDR3 region has 13 residues. The germline CDR1 and CDR2 sequences are SQVTM and ANQGSEA. Trimming pared 4 bases from V and 8 bases from J, leaving 17 bases between. The CDR3 region has the DNA TGCAGCGTTGTAGAACAGCCTGGTATGGGCTACACCTTC. Protein product: CSVVEQPGMGYTF.

This sequence joins TRBV29-1 and TRBJ1-2, with D uncertain. CDR3 length equals 12 residues. V lost 1 base and J 2 bases, leaving 5 bases between the germline ends. Germline CDR1 is SQVTM and CDR2 is ANQGSEA. The CDR3 bases are TGCAGCGTTGAAGTACGGAACTATGGCTACACCTTC. Translating gives CSVEVRNYGYTF.

This clone was detected once. The chain has TRBV5-1 and TRBJ2-7; 7 bases match TRBD1. There are 14 residues in the CDR3. Trimming at V came to 4 bases and at J to 2 bases, leaving 6 bases not matched to a gene. CDR1 and CDR2 from the germline V gene are SGHRS and YFSETQ. The CDR3 loop is CASSHGTATYEQYF. DNA for the CDR3: TGCGCCAGCAGCCACGGGACAGCCACCTACGAGCAGTACTTC.

The chain links TRBV5-1 to TRBJ2-7; possible D gene TRBD2, 6 bases. Trimming stripped 0 bases from V and 2 bases from J, with 12 bases between. Germline lookup yields CDR1 SGHRS and CDR2 YFSETQ. This CDR3 region has 15 residues. CDR3 sequence reads: CASSLAEGNPYEQYF. The CDR3 region has the DNA TGCGCCAGCAGCTTGGCGGAGGGTAATCCCTACGAGCAGTACTTC. The full variable domain, completed using reference TRBV5-1 and TRBJ2-7, is KAGVTQTPRYLIKTRGQQVTLSCSPISGHRSVSWYQQTPGQGLQFLFEYFSETQRNKGNFPGRFSGRQFSNSRSEMNVSTLELGDSALYLCASSLAEGNPYEQYFGPGTRLTVT.

The chain joins TRBV7-6 to TRBJ1-2, with D unclear. The CDR3 is 14 amino acids. V gave up 0 bases and J gave up 4 bases, with 9 bases separating them. CDR1 is SGHVS, CDR2 FNYEAQ, per germline. The CDR3 loop reads CASSLATGSYGYTF. The CDR3 coding sequence is TGTGCCAGCAGCTTAGCTACGGGCAGCTATGGCTACACCTTC.

This clone has just a few counts. This sequence joins TRBV6-5 and TRBJ2-7; perhaps TRBD2 as D (6 bases). Trimming shortened V by 10 bases and J by 9 bases, and 22 bases separated the two germline ends. The CDR3 extends over 13 amino acids. Germline V gene data show CDR1 as MNHEY and CDR2 as SVGAGI. The CDR3 nucleotides read TGTGCCACCCTCACGGCAACGGGGGAGAGGCAGTACTTC. It yields the protein CATLTATGERQYF.

This clone has just a few counts. Other DNA sequences within the sample encode an identical CDR3. This sequence joins TRBV2 and TRBJ1-2; D is ambiguous. Trimming took off 1 base at V and 3 bases at J, with 6 bases between the two ends. CDR1 SNHLY and CDR2 FYNNEI come from the germline V gene. The CDR3 has 13 residues. CDR3 DNA: TGTGCCAGCAGTGAAGGGACGGACTATGGCTACACCTTC. Its protein is CASSEGTDYGYTF.

The CDR3 region has the DNA TGTGCCAGCAGCCTGTGGGCAGGGGGCATGAACACTGAAGCTTTCTTT. Amino acid sequence: CASSLWAGGMNTEAFF. The chain links TRBV7-9 to TRBJ1-1, with 8 positions matching TRBD1. This CDR3 is built from 16 residues. V lost 5 bases to trimming and J lost 0 bases; unmatched junction nucleotides: 8. The V gene's germline CDR1 is SEHNR and CDR2 FQNEAQ (reference sequence).

The chain joins TRBV19 to TRBJ2-1; D remains unclear. V lost 4 bases, J lost 1 base, and 8 bases lay in between. This CDR3 has 14 amino acids. Germline loops: CDR1 LNHDA, CDR2 SQIVND (reference sequence). Here the CDR3 DNA reads TGTGCCAGTAGTAAAAGCGCGTCCTACAATGAGCAGTTCTTC. It encodes CASSKSASYNEQFF.

This chain uses TRBV30 with TRBJ2-3; 7 bases map to TRBD1. The CDR3 consists of 15 residues. CDR1 is GTSNPN, CDR2 SVGIG, per germline (reference sequence). V shed 2 bases, J shed 6 bases, and the junction held 11 bases outside the gene matches. Written as DNA, the CDR3 is TGTGCCTGGAGTCCCACAGGGGCCCCGCAGGATACGCAGTATTTT. It is translated as CAWSPTGAPQDTQYF.

This clone was picked up a small number of times. This rearrangement joins TRBV30 to TRBJ2-5, with a tentative D call TRBD2 (6 bases). The ends were cut back, 4 bases at V and 4 bases at J, with 19 bases in the middle. The CDR3 has 15 amino acids. Germline lookup yields CDR1 GTSNPN and CDR2 SVGIG (reference sequence). The CDR3 reads CAWTRDLGGGETQYF. For the CDR3, the DNA is TGTGCCTGGACTCGGGACTTGGGAGGAGGAGAGACCCAGTACTTC.

The sample holds a few counts of this clone. The chain uses TRBV25-1 and TRBJ2-1; 7 bases fit TRBD1. The trim removed 5 bases at V and 3 bases at J, leaving 10 bases unmatched. The CDR3 consists of 16 residues. Germline V lookup: CDR1 MGHDK, CDR2 SYGVNS. The CDR3 DNA follows: TGTGCCAGCAGTACCCAGGGGGTTCGCGGCTACAATGAGCAGTTCTTC. Its protein product is CASSTQGVRGYNEQFF.

This clone was counted a few times. The chain employs TRBV19 and TRBJ2-1, with 7 nucleotides matching TRBD1. The CDR3 extends over 14 amino acids. V lost 4 bases, J lost 7 bases, and 7 bases stayed unmatched. Germline V gives CDR1 LNHDA, CDR2 SQIVND (reference sequence). CDR3 amino acids: CASSTLQGTNEQFF. CDR3 nucleotide sequence: TGTGCCAGTAGTACCCTACAGGGGACAAATGAGCAGTTCTTC.

A few counts support this clone. The chain combines TRBV28 with TRBJ2-2; tentative D call: TRBD2 (6 bases). CDR3 length: 14 residues. Looked up from germline, CDR1 is MDHEN and CDR2 is SYDVKM. Trimming shortened V by 8 bases and J by 1 base, and 11 bases separated the two germline ends. CDR3 sequence (DNA): TGTGCCAGCCGCTCCGGGGGGAACACCGGGGAGCTGTTTTTT. This codes for CASRSGGNTGELFF.

The V and J genes are TRBV5-1 and TRBJ2-5; D is uncertain. The length of the CDR3 is 13 residues. V was trimmed by 0 bases and J by 4 bases, leaving 7 bases between them. From germline, CDR1 is SGHRS and CDR2 YFSETQ. CDR3 residues: CASSLDVGETQYF. In DNA, the CDR3 is TGCGCCAGCAGCTTGGATGTGGGAGAGACCCAGTACTTC.

The chain links TRBV4-2 to TRBJ2-3; the match to TRBD2 covers 13 bases. Germline values: CDR1 LGHNA, CDR2 YNFKEQ. With 4 bases clipped from V and 0 bases from J, the junction kept 16 bases outside the gene matches. The CDR3 covers 21 residues. In DNA form, the CDR3 reads TGTGCCAGCAGCCGCAAGATCGATGGACTAGCGGGAGATACTAGCACAGATACGCAGTATTTT. Translation: CASSRKIDGLAGDTSTDTQYF.

The J gene is TRBJ2-7, the V gene TRBV6-1, with 9 bases fitting TRBD1. The CDR3 spans 13 residues. Germline CDR1 MNHNS, CDR2 SASEGT. The junction had 5 bases not matched to a gene; V was cut back by 6 bases and J by 5 bases. The CDR3 loop is CASRGTGNDEQYF. The CDR3 region has the DNA TGTGCCAGCAGAGGGACAGGGAACGACGAGCAGTACTTC.

The chain links TRBV4-1 to TRBJ2-5, with D maybe TRBD2 (6 bases). V lost 0 bases, J lost 5 bases, and 19 bases lay in between. Germline V gene sequence: CDR1 MGHRA, CDR2 YSYEKL. CDR3 length: 17 residues. The CDR3 protein is CASSQEAGGAGRETQYF. In DNA form, the CDR3 reads TGCGCCAGCAGCCAAGAAGCTGGAGGGGCCGGAAGGGAGACCCAGTACTTC.

The genes are TRBV5-1 and TRBJ2-5, with D possibly being TRBD2 (6 bases). The CDR3 runs to 16 residues. CDR1 and CDR2 from the germline V gene are SGHRS and YFSETQ. The V end was cut by 3 bases, the J end by 1 base, with 16 bases between. CDR3 sequence: CASSSSWAGSQETQYF. The CDR3 coding sequence is TGCGCCAGCAGCTCTAGCTGGGCGGGGAGCCAAGAGACCCAGTACTTC.

The chain carries TRBV5-1 and TRBJ2-3; TRBD2 aligns across 11 bases. Germline CDR1 SGHRS, CDR2 YFSETQ. The CDR3 sequence is 16 residues long. The V and J ends lost 1 base and 2 bases, in that order; junction bases with no gene match: 3. CDR3 protein: CASSLPSGGPTDTQYF. Here the CDR3 DNA reads TGCGCCAGCAGCTTGCCTAGCGGGGGGCCCACAGATACGCAGTATTTT.

The chain is built from TRBV5-6 and TRBJ2-1; D is unresolved. This CDR3 contains 14 residues. CDR1 is SGHDT, CDR2 YYEEEE, per germline. Trimming cost V 4 bases and J 3 bases, with 11 bases left between them. The CDR3 DNA reads TGTGCCAGCAGCCCTATTGCTGGCTACAATGAGCAGTTCTTC. It yields the protein CASSPIAGYNEQFF.

This clone was counted once. The V gene is TRBV7-7, the J gene TRBJ1-4, with no clear D. Deletions cut 1 base from V and 7 bases from J, with 13 bases between. The CDR3 is 15 residues long. Germline CDR1 reads SSHAT; CDR2 reads FNYEAQ (reference sequence). CDR3: CASSLVHGAGEKLFF. CDR3 bases: TGTGCCAGCAGCTTAGTTCACGGCGCCGGTGAAAAACTGTTTTTT.

The rearrangement uses TRBV28 and TRBJ2-2; D unclear. Trimming left V 8 bases short and J 2 bases short, with 9 bases between. The CDR3 runs to 13 residues. The germline V gene encodes CDR1 MDHEN and CDR2 SYDVKM. CDR3 protein: CASSVPNTGELFF. CDR3 sequence (DNA): TGTGCCAGCTCGGTACCCAACACCGGGGAGCTGTTTTTT.

The rearrangement links TRBV7-2 to TRBJ1-2; D possibly corresponds to TRBD1 (6 bases). V was clipped by 1 base and J by 0 bases, with 9 bases between them. The CDR3 contains 15 residues. CDR1 SGHTA and CDR2 FQGNSA come from the germline V gene. The CDR3 sequence is CASSLGTASNYGYTF. As DNA, the CDR3 is TGTGCCAGCAGCTTAGGGACAGCCTCTAACTATGGCTACACCTTC.

The rearrangement uses TRBV27 and TRBJ2-3; perhaps TRBD2 as D (6 bases). Trimming removed 2 bases at V and 2 bases at J, with 14 bases between. The CDR3 spans 16 residues. The germline V gene encodes CDR1 MNHEY and CDR2 SMNVEV (reference sequence). The CDR3, as DNA: TGTGCCAGCAGTTTAGCGGTTGGGGGGACCACAGATACGCAGTATTTT. It specifies CASSLAVGGTTDTQYF.

The chain combines TRBV5-1 with TRBJ2-1, with 8 bases that match TRBD2. CDR1 is SGHRS, CDR2 YFSETQ, per germline. J was trimmed by 1 base and V by 5 bases; bases with no gene match: 8. The CDR3 extends over 16 amino acids. The CDR3 here is CASRTDTSGSYNEQFF. DNA for the CDR3: TGCGCCAGCAGGACGGATACTAGCGGATCCTACAATGAGCAGTTCTTC. The full variable domain, with the rest looked up from reference TRBV5-1 and TRBJ2-1, is KAGVTQTPRYLIKTRGQQVTLSCSPISGHRSVSWYQQTPGQGLQFLFEYFSETQRNKGNFPGRFSGRQFSNSRSEMNVSTLELGDSALYLCASRTDTSGSYNEQFFGPGTRLTVL.

The DNA for the CDR3 is TGTGCCACCAGCAGAGATCGCGCCAGCCAAGAGACCCAGTACTTC. Amino acids: CATSRDRASQETQYF. The chain has TRBV15 and TRBJ2-5; no clear D. V was shortened by 0 bases and J by 1 base, with 9 bases between the two germline ends. This CDR3 is 15 amino acids long. Per germline, CDR1 LNHNV and CDR2 YYDKDF (reference sequence).

This clone was seen a few times. The V and J genes are TRBV4-1 and TRBJ2-7; TRBD1 matches 10 bases. V shed 7 bases, J shed 7 bases, and the junction held 10 bases outside the gene matches. The CDR3 runs 14 residues. CDR1 and CDR2 (germline): MGHRA, YSYEKL. For the CDR3, the DNA is TGCGCCAGCAACCCGGGACAGGGGACGGGAGAGCAGTACTTC. Protein sequence: CASNPGQGTGEQYF.

The sample holds a few counts of this clone. The chain carries TRBV6-5 and TRBJ1-5, with D tentatively TRBD1 (5 bases). Germline V gene data show CDR1 as MNHEY and CDR2 as SVGAGI. CDR3 length: 15 amino acids. V dropped 6 bases and J dropped 7 bases, with 19 bases sitting between them. The chain's CDR3 is CASSPGQPFGQPQHF. CDR3 bases: TGTGCCAGCAGCCCCGGACAACCGTTTGGGCAGCCCCAGCATTTT.

The CDR3 region is CSAETGIRTEAFF. The CDR3 region has the DNA TGCAGCGCTGAGACAGGGATCAGGACTGAAGCTTTCTTT. This chain links TRBV29-1 with TRBJ1-1, with 7 nucleotides matching TRBD1. Trimming at V came to 7 bases and at J to 5 bases, leaving 10 bases not matched to a gene. Germline V gene sequence: CDR1 SQVTM, CDR2 ANQGSEA. The CDR3 runs 13 residues.